The 13 T cell receptor beta chains given below trace back to one sample, sequenced in a study of regulatory T cells in long-lasting Graves disease. The time point is: newly diagnosed GD, antithyroid drugs for less than 3 months. Extracted RNA from PBMCs served as the source of the TCR library. CDR3-region Arm-PCR and iRepertoire HTBI primers produced the TCR beta libraries. TCRdb re-derived calls from the multiplex PCR reads in MiXCR, one entry per CDR3 protein. This sample carries a few hundred thousand distinct CDR3 sequences, roughly 13% of them seen once, and the ten largest clones take about 9.1%. The sample was also reused in another study, on T cells in Graves' hyperthyroidism and ophthalmopathy.

Sequenced here: peripheral blood mononuclear cells (PBMCs), sampled at new diagnosis, from a patient treated with antithyroid drugs. The receptors derive from a man between 25 and 39 years old with Graves disease.

This clonotype showed up many times. The J gene is TRBJ2-5, the V gene TRBV12-3 or TRBV12-4; 7 bases fit TRBD1. The junction had 4 bases not matched to a gene; V was cut back by 6 bases and J by 3 bases. CDR3 length: 13 amino acids. The CDR3 protein is CASSRGTEETQYF. Here the CDR3 DNA reads TGTGCCAGCAGCCGTGGGACAGAAGAGACCCAGTACTTC.

This clonotype was seen at least ten times. The rearrangement joins TRBV11-2 to TRBJ2-1; D gene unclear. This CDR3 has 12 amino acids. From germline, CDR1 is SGHAT and CDR2 FQNNGV. V lost 2 bases and J 9 bases, leaving 8 bases between the germline ends. CDR3: CASSLHQFEQFF. In DNA, the CDR3 is TGTGCCAGCAGCTTACATCAATTTGAGCAGTTCTTC. Drawing the rest from reference TRBV11-2 and TRBJ2-1, the complete variable domain is EAGVAQSPRYKIIEKRQSVAFWCNPISGHATLYWYQQILGQGPKLLIQFQNNGVVDDSQLPKDRFSAERLKGVDSTLKIQPAKLEDSAVYLCASSLHQFEQFFGPGTRLTVL.

This clonotype occurred many times. V gene TRBV2 combines with J gene TRBJ2-2, with D tentatively TRBD1 (6 bases). Germline V gives CDR1 SNHLY, CDR2 FYNNEI. The CDR3 covers 15 residues. The V gene lost 5 bases and the J gene lost 3 bases, with 13 bases spanning the gap. The CDR3 loop is CASSPRQADTGELFF. For the CDR3, the DNA is TGTGCCAGCAGTCCGAGACAGGCCGACACCGGGGAGCTGTTTTTT.

This clonotype has a handful of counts. The rearrangement links TRBV2 to TRBJ1-4; D is undetermined. Trimming took off 7 bases at V and 7 bases at J, with 13 bases between the two ends. From germline, CDR1 is SNHLY and CDR2 FYNNEI. This CDR3 has 13 residues. The CDR3 here is CASTRSQSEKLFF. The CDR3 DNA reads TGTGCCAGCACCAGGAGCCAGAGTGAAAAACTGTTTTTT.

This clonotype was counted ten times or more. The V gene is TRBV6-2 or TRBV6-3, the J gene TRBJ2-1, with 7 bases identical to TRBD2. Looked up from germline, CDR1 is MNHEY and CDR2 is SVGEGT. CDR3 length: 14 amino acids. The V and J ends lost 7 bases and 7 bases, in that order; junction bases with no gene match: 10. The CDR3: CASTHGGSRNEQFF. The CDR3 nucleotides read TGTGCCAGCACCCATGGCGGGAGCAGGAATGAGCAGTTCTTC.

This clonotype was seen repeatedly, ten times or more. V is TRBV28 and J is TRBJ2-5, with a weak D call TRBD2 (5 bases). Germline V gene lookup returns CDR1 MDHEN and CDR2 SYDVKM. The CDR3 is 14 amino acids. Deletions cut 4 bases from V and 2 bases from J, with 11 bases between. CDR3 nucleotide sequence: TGTGCCAGCAGTTCGCGGACTCAACAAGAGACCCAGTACTTC. Translated: CASSSRTQQETQYF.

This clonotype was recorded at least ten times. The chain carries TRBV18 and TRBJ2-1; no reliable D call. CDR1 is KGHSH, CDR2 LQKENI, per germline. V shed 2 bases and J shed 10 bases, with 12 bases lying between them. The CDR3 is 13 residues long. The CDR3 DNA is TGTGCCAGCTCACCATCTGGACGTCCCGAGCAGTTCTTC. Protein sequence: CASSPSGRPEQFF.

Notes on this clonotype: A much more abundant neighbour one base away suggests this may be a read error. The chain links TRBV3-1 to TRBJ1-5; 9 nucleotides agree with TRBD1. Germline lookup yields CDR1 LGHDT and CDR2 YNNKEL (reference sequence). This CDR3 region has 14 residues. The DNA of the CDR3 is TGTGCCAGCGGCCAAGGGGGACAGGGAAGGGCCCAGCATTTT. Translating gives CASGQGGQGRAQHF.

This clonotype has at least ten counts. The chain combines TRBV12-3 or TRBV12-4 with TRBJ1-2; D is unresolved. The CDR3 extends over 13 amino acids. Trimming removed 6 bases from V and 5 bases from J, with 13 bases in between. The CDR3: CASSLSGEYGYTF. The CDR3 DNA reads TGTGCCAGCAGCTTATCTGGGGAGTATGGCTACACCTTC.

The chain is built from TRBV12-3 or TRBV12-4 and TRBJ2-2, with D unclear. With 7 bases removed from V and 4 bases from J, the gap between germline ends came to 10 bases. The CDR3 has 13 amino acids. The CDR3 DNA sequence: TGTGCCAGCACCGTAGTAACCACCGGGGAGCTGTTTTTT. Translation: CASTVVTTGELFF.

This clonotype occurred many times. The chain employs TRBV7-2 and TRBJ2-1; 7 bases fit TRBD1. The V and J ends lost 7 bases and 4 bases, in that order; junction bases with no gene match: 7. This CDR3 is 14 amino acids long. The germline CDR1 and CDR2 sequences are SGHTA and FQGNSA. This CDR3 is CASKGGGRYNEQFF. Written as DNA, the CDR3 is TGTGCCAGCAAAGGGGGCGGAAGGTACAATGAGCAGTTCTTC.

This clonotype was picked up many times. The chain has TRBV7-8 and TRBJ2-1, with no clear D. Germline assignment: CDR1 SGHVS and CDR2 FQNEAQ. With 3 bases removed from V and 5 bases from J, the gap between germline ends came to 8 bases. The CDR3 sequence is 13 residues long. CDR3 sequence: CASSLTGDNEQFF. The CDR3 DNA reads as TGTGCCAGCAGCTTGACTGGGGACAATGAGCAGTTCTTC.

This clonotype was seen more than once but under ten times. The chain carries TRBV30 and TRBJ1-1; no definite D call. The CDR3 sequence is 14 residues long. Germline-derived CDR1 and CDR2 are GTSNPN and SVGIG (reference sequence). V lost 0 bases to trimming and J lost 0 bases, with 8 bases between them. The CDR3 DNA follows: TGTGCCTGGAGTGTAAATACGGTGAACACTGAAGCTTTCTTT. Encoded protein: CAWSVNTVNTEAFF.